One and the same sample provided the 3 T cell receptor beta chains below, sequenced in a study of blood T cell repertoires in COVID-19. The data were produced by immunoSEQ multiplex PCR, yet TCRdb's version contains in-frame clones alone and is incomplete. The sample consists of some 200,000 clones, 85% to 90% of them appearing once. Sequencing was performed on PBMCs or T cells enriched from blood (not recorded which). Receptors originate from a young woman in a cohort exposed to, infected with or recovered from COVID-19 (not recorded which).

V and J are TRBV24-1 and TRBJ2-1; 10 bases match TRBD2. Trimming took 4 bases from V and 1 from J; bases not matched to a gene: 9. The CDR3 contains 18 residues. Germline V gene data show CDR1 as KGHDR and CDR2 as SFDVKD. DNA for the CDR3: TGTGCCACCAGTGAGTGGACTAGCGGAGGGGGGTCCTACAATGAGCAGTTCTTC. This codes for CATSEWTSGGGSYNEQFF.

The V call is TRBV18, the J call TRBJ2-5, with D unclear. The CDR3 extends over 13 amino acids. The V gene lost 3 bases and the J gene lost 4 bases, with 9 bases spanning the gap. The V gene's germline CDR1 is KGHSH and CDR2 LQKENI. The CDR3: CASSPSLRETQYF. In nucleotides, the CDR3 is TGTGCCAGCTCACCCTCCTTGCGAGAGACCCAGTACTTC.

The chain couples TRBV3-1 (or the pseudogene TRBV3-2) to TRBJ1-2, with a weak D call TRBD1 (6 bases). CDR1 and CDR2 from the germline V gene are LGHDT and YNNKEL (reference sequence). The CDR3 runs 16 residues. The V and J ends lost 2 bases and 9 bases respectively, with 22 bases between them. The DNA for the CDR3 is TGTGCCAGCAGCCAACACTCCGACAGGCTGATCTTAAGCTACACCTTC. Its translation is CASSQHSDRLILSYTF.